Listed below are T cell receptor beta chains from one sample, sequenced in a study of regulatory T cells in long-lasting Graves disease. Each CDR3 protein gets one entry after TCRdb re-called the multiplex PCR reads with MiXCR. The sample lists some 220,000 distinct CDR3 sequences, roughly 19% occurring once. These data were likewise used in another study, on T cells in Graves' hyperthyroidism and ophthalmopathy.

The sample here was peripheral blood mononuclear cells (PBMCs), taken at new diagnosis, from a patient treated with antithyroid drugs. The origin of the receptors is a woman in her 30s with Graves disease. Each CDR3 is given with its conserved first and last residue. The D gene is left open where the match is weak. Size tells how often a clone was seen (once, few, many) or the class of an expanded clone, and some rows leave it out.

many	-	TRBV19	TRBJ1-5	TGTGCCAGTAGTATCGCAACAGGCGGGAATCAGCCCCAGCATTTT	CASSIATGGNQPQHF
many	-	TRBV7-9	TRBJ1-1	TGTGCCAGCAGCTTAGGGGGAGGAGGTCGAAAGAACACTGAAGCTTTCTTT	CASSLGGGGRKNTEAFF
-	TRBD2	TRBV5-1	TRBJ2-1	TGCGCCAGCAAAGGGGGACTAGCGGCCGACAATGAGCAGTTCTTC	CASKGGLAADNEQFF
many	-	TRBV18	TRBJ2-7	TGTGCCAGCTCACCCCGGGGTAGCCCGATCTCCTACGAGCAGTACTTC	CASSPRGSPISYEQYF
many	TRBD1	TRBV7-8	TRBJ2-7	TGTGCCAGCAGCCCACAGACAGGGGATAGCGAGCAGTACTTC	CASSPQTGDSEQYF
many	-	TRBV5-1	TRBJ1-1	TGCGCCAGCAGCTTACCTTTCCGCACCACTGAAGCTTTCTTT	CASSLPFRTTEAFF
many	-	TRBV6-5	TRBJ1-2	TGTGCCAGCAGTTCTTGGACGGCTGGGTATGGCTACACCTTC	CASSSWTAGYGYTF
-	-	TRBV5-1	TRBJ2-7	TGCGCCAGCAGCTTGGCAGGGGATAAAATGGGCGAGCAGTACTTC	CASSLAGDKMGEQYF
many	-	TRBV6-1	TRBJ2-5	TGTGCCAGCAGCCCAACAACTTCACGAGAGACCCAGTACTTC	CASSPTTSRETQYF
many	TRBD1	TRBV6-1	TRBJ1-1	TGTGCCAGCAGTAAACCCAGACAGGGCGTCACTGAAGCTTTCTTT	CASSKPRQGVTEAFF
many	-	TRBV19	TRBJ1-6	TGTGCCAGTAGTTCCCAGGGGAATTCACCCCTCCACTTT	CASSSQGNSPLHF
-	-	TRBV7-9	TRBJ1-4	TGTGCCAGCAGCCCCTCGTATGGGGCGGCAACTAATGAAAAACTGTTTTTT	CASSPSYGAATNEKLFF
many	TRBD2	TRBV3-1	TRBJ2-5	TGTGCCAGCAGCCAAGAAAAGGTTGCGGGGGTAGGGGAGACCCAGTACTTC	CASSQEKVAGVGETQYF
many	-	TRBV27	TRBJ1-1	TGTGCCAGCAGTTTCAACAGGTATGGAACTGAAGCTTTCTTT	CASSFNRYGTEAFF
many	-	TRBV7-9	TRBJ1-1	TGTGCCAGCAGCTTAGTGAAGCCTATTGAAGCTTTCTTT	CASSLVKPIEAFF
many	-	TRBV6-1	TRBJ1-5	TGTGCCAGCGCCTATGATCAGCCCCAGCATTTT	CASAYDQPQHF
-	-	TRBV20-1	TRBJ1-2	TGCAGTGCTACAGGGTTTTCTAACTATGGCTACACCTTC	CSATGFSNYGYTF
many	-	TRBV25-1	TRBJ1-3	TGTGCCAGCAGTGACGCCGGAAACACCATATATTTT	CASSDAGNTIYF
many	-	TRBV24-1	TRBJ2-3	TGTGCCACCAGTGATCGGACAGCCCCTAGCACAGATACGCAGTATTTT	CATSDRTAPSTDTQYF
many	TRBD1	TRBV7-9	TRBJ2-5	TGTGCCAGCAGCTTGACAGGGGTAGAGACCCAGTACTTC	CASSLTGVETQYF
-	-	TRBV29-1	TRBJ2-3	TGCAGCGTGAGAGGGGCAGGGGATACGCAGTATTTT	CSVRGAGDTQYF
many	TRBD1	TRBV28	TRBJ1-4	TGTGCCAGCAGCGCGACAGGGAAACTGTTTTTT	CASSATGKLFF
many	-	TRBV20-1	TRBJ2-1	TGCAGTCCCTCGGAGTCCCATGAGCAGTCCTTC	CSPSESHEQSF
many	-	TRBV6-2/TRBV6-3	TRBJ1-1	TGTGCCAGCAGTTACTCTAGTAGTGGGAGCACTGAAGCTTTCTTT	CASSYSSSGSTEAFF
many	-	TRBV7-9	TRBJ2-5	TGTGCCAGCAGCCCCCCGACTAGTATCCGCGAGACCCAGTACTTC	CASSPPTSIRETQYF
-	TRBD1	TRBV11-1	TRBJ2-7	TGTGCCAGCAGCGCAAGAGCCGGGACAGACATCTACCACTACGAGCAGTACTTC	CASSARAGTDIYHYEQYF
-	-	TRBV2	TRBJ1-1	TGTGCCAGCTTTCTCCGGAACACTGAAGCTTTCTTT	CASFLRNTEAFF
-	-	TRBV30	TRBJ1-5	TGTGCCTGGAGCGGGGGAGGCAGAATCCAGCTCCCCCAGCATTTT	CAWSGGGRIQLPQHF
many	TRBD2	TRBV20-1	TRBJ2-7	TGCAGTGCTGAGGGGCGTCCTAGCGGGAGCGCCTACGAGCAGTACTTC	CSAEGRPSGSAYEQYF
-	-	TRBV5-1	TRBJ2-2	TGCGCCAGCAGCTTGAAAGGCCAAGACGGGGAGCTGTTTTTT	CASSLKGQDGELFF
-	-	TRBV30	TRBJ2-3	TGTGCCTGGAGCCTCACTCCGGGCTCCGGCACAGATACGCAGTATTTT	CAWSLTPGSGTDTQYF
many	-	TRBV29-1	TRBJ2-1	TGCAGCGAGCGACTCTTCTCCTACAATGAGCAGTTCTTC	CSERLFSYNEQFF
many	TRBD1	TRBV29-1	TRBJ2-3	TGCAGCCCCTTCCGACAGGGGATCGGCACAGATACGCAGTATTTT	CSPFRQGIGTDTQYF
few	TRBD1	TRBV3-1	TRBJ2-1	TGTGCCAGCAGCCTTCGGACAGGGCAAGGGTACAATGAGCAGTTCTTC	CASSLRTGQGYNEQFF
many	TRBD1	TRBV30	TRBJ1-6	TGTGCCTGGAGTGTCCGCAGGGGGGGCTCACCCCTCCACTTT	CAWSVRRGGSPLHF
many	-	TRBV28	TRBJ1-3	TGTGCCAGCAGTTGGACTGGAAACACCATATATTTT	CASSWTGNTIYF
many	-	TRBV19	TRBJ1-5	TGTGCCAGTAGTACCTCGGGTAGGGGAGGCAATCAGCCCCAGCATTTT	CASSTSGRGGNQPQHF
few	TRBD1	TRBV5-4	TRBJ1-2	TGTGCCAGCAGCTATAACAAGGGACAGGGGGGGAACTATGGCTACACCTTC	CASSYNKGQGGNYGYTF
many	-	TRBV2	TRBJ2-2	TGTGCCAGCAGTGAAGCTTGGGGGGGGGCGGCGAACACCGGGGAGCTGTTTTTT	CASSEAWGGAANTGELFF
many	-	TRBV12-3/TRBV12-4	TRBJ1-5	TGTGCCAGCAGTCAGACTGCTAGCAATCAGCCCCAGCATTTT	CASSQTASNQPQHF
many	TRBD1	TRBV28	TRBJ2-5	TGTGCCAGCAGTCGATCCGGGACAGGGAGGCCCGAGACCCAGTACTTC	CASSRSGTGRPETQYF
-	TRBD2	TRBV18	TRBJ2-3	TGTGCCAGCTCACGCCGACTAGCGGGACTTGGGGATACGCAGTATTTT	CASSRRLAGLGDTQYF
many	-	TRBV24-1	TRBJ1-2	TGTGCCACCAGTGATAGACCTGGAGACTACACCTTC	CATSDRPGDYTF
many	-	TRBV19	TRBJ1-2	TGTGCCAGTAGTATCCTCCGGACCCGCGGCTATGGCTACACCTTC	CASSILRTRGYGYTF
many	-	TRBV3-1	TRBJ1-1	TGTGCCAGCAGCGTCAGTGCAGGGCTCTCGAACACTGAAGCTTTCTTT	CASSVSAGLSNTEAFF
-	TRBD2	TRBV2	TRBJ2-1	TGTGCCAGCAGTGAAGTGACTAGCGGGAGCTACAATGAGCAGTTCTTC	CASSEVTSGSYNEQFF